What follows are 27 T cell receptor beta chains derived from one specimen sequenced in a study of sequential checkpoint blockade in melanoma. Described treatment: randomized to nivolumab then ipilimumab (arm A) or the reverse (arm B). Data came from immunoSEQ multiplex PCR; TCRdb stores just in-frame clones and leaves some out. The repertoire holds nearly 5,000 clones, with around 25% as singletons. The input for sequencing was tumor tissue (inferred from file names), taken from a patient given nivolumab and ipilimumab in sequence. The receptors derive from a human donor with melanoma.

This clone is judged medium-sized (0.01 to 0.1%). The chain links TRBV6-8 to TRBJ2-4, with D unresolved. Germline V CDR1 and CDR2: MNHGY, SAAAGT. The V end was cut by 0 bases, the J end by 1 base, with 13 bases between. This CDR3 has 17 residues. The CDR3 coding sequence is TGTGCCAGCAGTTACTCGATCAAAGTTGGGGCCAAAAACATTCAGTACTTC. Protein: CASSYSIKVGAKNIQYF.

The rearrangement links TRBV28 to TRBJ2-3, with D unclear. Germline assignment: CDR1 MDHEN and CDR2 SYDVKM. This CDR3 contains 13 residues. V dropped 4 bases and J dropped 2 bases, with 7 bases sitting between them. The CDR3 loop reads CASSSQVTDTQYF. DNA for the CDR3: TGTGCCAGCAGTTCTCAGGTCACAGATACGCAGTATTTT.

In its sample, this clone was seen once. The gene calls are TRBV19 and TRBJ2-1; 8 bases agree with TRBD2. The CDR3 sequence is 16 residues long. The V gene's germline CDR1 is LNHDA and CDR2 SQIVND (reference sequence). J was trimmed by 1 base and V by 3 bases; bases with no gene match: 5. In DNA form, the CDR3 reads TGTGCCAGTAGTATCCGAGCGGGAGAATCCTACAATGAGCAGTTCTTC. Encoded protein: CASSIRAGESYNEQFF.

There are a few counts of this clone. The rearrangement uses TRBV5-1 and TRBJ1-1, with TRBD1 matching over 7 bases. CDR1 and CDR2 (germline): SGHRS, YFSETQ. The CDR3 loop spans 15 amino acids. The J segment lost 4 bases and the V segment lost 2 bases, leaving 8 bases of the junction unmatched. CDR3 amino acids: CASSFKQGSVTEAFF. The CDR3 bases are TGCGCCAGCAGCTTTAAACAGGGGAGCGTCACTGAAGCTTTCTTT.

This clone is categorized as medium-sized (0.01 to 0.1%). CDR3 nucleotide sequence: TGTGCCAGCAGCGAGACGACAGGGGAATACAATGAGCAGTTCTTC. It specifies CASSETTGEYNEQFF. This chain joins TRBV11-3 and TRBJ2-1, with TRBD1 matching 8 bases. This CDR3 is 15 amino acids long. With V trimmed by 5 bases and J by 4 bases, 7 bases remained unmatched. Germline V gene lookup returns CDR1 SGHNT and CDR2 YENEEA. The whole variable domain, remainder taken from reference TRBV11-3 and TRBJ2-1, is EAGVVQSPRYKIIEKKQPVAFWCNPISGHNTLYWYLQNLGQGPELLIRYENEEAVDDSQLPKDRFSAERLKGVDSTLKIQPAELGDSAVYLCASSETTGEYNEQFFGPGTRLTVL.

The DNA for the CDR3 is TGCGCCAGCAGCTTGGCCCTAGGTCCTAATGAAAAACTGTTTTTT. Translation: CASSLALGPNEKLFF. This chain links TRBV5-1 with TRBJ1-4; D is unclear. The ends were cut back, 0 bases at V and 3 bases at J, with 9 bases in the middle. The CDR3 extends over 15 amino acids. Germline CDR1 reads SGHRS; CDR2 reads YFSETQ.

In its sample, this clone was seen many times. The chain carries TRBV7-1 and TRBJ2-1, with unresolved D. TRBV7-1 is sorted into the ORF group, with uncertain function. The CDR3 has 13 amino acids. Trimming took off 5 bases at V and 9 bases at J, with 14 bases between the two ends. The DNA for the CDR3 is TGTGCCAGCAGCCCGGGCCCCGGGCGTGAGCAGTTCTTC. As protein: CASSPGPGREQFF.

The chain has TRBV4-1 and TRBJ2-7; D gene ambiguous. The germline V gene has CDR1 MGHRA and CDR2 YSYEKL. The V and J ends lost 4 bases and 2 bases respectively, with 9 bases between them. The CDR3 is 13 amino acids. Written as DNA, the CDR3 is TGCGCCAGCAGCCCCACTGGAGCCTACGAGCAGTACTTC. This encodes CASSPTGAYEQYF.

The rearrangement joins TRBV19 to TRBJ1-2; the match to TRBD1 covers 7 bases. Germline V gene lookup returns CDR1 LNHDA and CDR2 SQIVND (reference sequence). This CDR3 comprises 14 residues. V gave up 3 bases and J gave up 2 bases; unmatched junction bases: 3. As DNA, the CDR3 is TGTGCCAGTAGTATGCAGGGGGTGAACTATGGCTACACCTTC. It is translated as CASSMQGVNYGYTF.

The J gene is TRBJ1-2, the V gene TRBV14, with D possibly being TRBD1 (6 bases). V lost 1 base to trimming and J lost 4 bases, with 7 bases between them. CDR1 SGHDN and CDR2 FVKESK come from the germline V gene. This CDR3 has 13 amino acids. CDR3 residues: CASSQGRGYGYTF. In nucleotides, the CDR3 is TGTGCCAGCAGCCAAGGCAGGGGCTATGGCTACACCTTC.

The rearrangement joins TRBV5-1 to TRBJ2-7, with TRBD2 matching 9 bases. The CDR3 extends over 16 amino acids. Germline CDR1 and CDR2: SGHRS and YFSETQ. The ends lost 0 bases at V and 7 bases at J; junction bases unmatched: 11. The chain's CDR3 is CASSLVPAGGPWEQYF. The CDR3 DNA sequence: TGCGCCAGCAGCTTGGTCCCCGCGGGGGGGCCGTGGGAGCAGTACTTC.

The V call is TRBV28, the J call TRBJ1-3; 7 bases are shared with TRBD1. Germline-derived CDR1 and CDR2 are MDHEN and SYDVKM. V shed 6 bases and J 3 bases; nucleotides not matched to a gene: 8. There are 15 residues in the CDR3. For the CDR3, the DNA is TGTGCCAGCAGGCGACAGGGTCGGAGTGGAAACACCATATATTTT. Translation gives CASRRQGRSGNTIYF.

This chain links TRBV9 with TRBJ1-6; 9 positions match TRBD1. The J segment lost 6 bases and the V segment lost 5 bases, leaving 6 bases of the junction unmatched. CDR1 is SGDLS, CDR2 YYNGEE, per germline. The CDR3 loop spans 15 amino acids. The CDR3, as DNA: TGTGCCAGCAGTGTCGGGACAGGGATTAATTCACCCCTCCACTTT. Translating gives CASSVGTGINSPLHF.

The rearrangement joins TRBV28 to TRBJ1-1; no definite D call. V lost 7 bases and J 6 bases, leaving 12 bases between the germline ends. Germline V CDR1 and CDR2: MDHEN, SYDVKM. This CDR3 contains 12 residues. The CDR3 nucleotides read TGTGCCAGCACCGGTGACGGGGCTGAAGCTTTCTTT. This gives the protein CASTGDGAEAFF.

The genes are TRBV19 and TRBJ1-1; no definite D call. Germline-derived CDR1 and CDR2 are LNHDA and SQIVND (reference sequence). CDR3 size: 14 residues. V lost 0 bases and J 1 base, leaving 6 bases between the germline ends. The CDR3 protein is CASSIEGWNTEAFF. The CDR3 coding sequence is TGTGCCAGTAGTATAGAGGGGTGGAACACTGAAGCTTTCTTT.

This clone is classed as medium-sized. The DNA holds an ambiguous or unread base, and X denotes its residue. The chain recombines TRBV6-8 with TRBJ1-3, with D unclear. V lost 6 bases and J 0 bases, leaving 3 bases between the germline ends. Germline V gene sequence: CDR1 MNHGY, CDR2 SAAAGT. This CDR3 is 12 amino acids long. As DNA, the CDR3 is TGTGCCAGCAGGGRCTCTGGAAACACCATATATTTT. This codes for CASRXSGNTIYF.

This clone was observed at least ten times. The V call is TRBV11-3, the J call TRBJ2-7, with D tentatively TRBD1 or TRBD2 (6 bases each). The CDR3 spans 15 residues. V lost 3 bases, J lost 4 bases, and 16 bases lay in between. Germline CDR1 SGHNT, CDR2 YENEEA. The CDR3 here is CASSLVAGGSYEQYF. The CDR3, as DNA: TGTGCCAGCAGCTTGGTTGCCGGGGGCTCGTACGAGCAGTACTTC.

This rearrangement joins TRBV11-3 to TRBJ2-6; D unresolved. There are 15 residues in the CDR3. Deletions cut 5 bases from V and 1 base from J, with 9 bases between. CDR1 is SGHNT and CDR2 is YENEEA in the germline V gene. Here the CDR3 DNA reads TGTGCCAGCAGCCTAGTTGGTTCTGGGGCCAACGTCCTGACTTTC. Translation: CASSLVGSGANVLTF.

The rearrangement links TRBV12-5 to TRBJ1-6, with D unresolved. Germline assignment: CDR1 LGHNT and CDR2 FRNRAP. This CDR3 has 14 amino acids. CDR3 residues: CASRPGWIGSPLHF. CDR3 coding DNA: TGTGCCAGCCGACCGGGTTGGATCGGTTCACCCCTCCACTTT.

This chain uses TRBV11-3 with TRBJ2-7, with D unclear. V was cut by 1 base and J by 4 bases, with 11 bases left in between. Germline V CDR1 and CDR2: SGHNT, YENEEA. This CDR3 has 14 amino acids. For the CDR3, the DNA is TGTGCCAGCAGCTTAGGTGGTCTATCTTACGAGCAGTACTTC. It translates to CASSLGGLSYEQYF.

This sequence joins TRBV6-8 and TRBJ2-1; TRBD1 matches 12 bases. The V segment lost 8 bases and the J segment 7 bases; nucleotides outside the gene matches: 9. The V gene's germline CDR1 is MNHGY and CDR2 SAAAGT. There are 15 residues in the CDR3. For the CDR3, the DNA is TGTGCCAGCGGTGGGGGACAGGGGGCTTGGAATGAGCAGTTCTTC. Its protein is CASGGGQGAWNEQFF.

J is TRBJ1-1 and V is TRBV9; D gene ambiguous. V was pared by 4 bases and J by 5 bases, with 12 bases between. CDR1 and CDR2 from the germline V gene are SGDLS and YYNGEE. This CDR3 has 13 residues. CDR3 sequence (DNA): TGTGCCAGCAGCCGAGACGGGAGAACTGAAGCTTTCTTT. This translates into CASSRDGRTEAFF. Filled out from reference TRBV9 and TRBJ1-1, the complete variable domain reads DSGVTQTPKHLITATGQRVTLRCSPRSGDLSVYWYQQSLDQGLQFLIQYYNGEERAKGNILERFSAQQFPDLHSELNLSSLELGDSALYFCASSRDGRTEAFFGQGTRLTVV.

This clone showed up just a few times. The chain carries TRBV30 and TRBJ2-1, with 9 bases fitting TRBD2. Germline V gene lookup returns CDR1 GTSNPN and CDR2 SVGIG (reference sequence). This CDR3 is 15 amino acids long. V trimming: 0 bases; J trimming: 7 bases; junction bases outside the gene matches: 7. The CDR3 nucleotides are TGTGCCTGGAGTGTACTACTAGCGGGCGATAATGAGCAGTTCTTC. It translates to CAWSVLLAGDNEQFF.

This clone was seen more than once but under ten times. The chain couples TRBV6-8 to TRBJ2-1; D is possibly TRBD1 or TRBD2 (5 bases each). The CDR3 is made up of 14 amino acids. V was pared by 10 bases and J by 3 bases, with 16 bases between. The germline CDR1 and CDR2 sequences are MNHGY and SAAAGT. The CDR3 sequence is CAITDGGYYNEQFF. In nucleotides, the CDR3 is TGTGCCATCACCGATGGGGGATACTACAATGAGCAGTTCTTC.

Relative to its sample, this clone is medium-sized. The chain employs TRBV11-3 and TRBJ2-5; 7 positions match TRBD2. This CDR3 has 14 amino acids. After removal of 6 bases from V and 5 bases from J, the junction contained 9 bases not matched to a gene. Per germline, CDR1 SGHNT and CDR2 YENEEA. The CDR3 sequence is CASRPGGGLETQYF. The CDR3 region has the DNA TGTGCCAGCAGACCGGGAGGAGGATTGGAGACCCAGTACTTC.

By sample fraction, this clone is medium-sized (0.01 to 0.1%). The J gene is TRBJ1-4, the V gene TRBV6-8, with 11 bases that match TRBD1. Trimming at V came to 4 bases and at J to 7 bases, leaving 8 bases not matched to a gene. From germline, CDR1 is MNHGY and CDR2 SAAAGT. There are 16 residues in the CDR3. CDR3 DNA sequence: TGTGCCAGCAGTTCCCTTCCGGGACAGGGGGTTGAAAAACTGTTTTTT. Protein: CASSSLPGQGVEKLFF.

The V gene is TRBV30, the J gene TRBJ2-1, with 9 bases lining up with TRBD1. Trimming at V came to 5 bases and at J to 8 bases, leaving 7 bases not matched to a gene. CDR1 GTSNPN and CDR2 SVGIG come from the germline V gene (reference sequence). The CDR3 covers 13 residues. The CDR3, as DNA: TGTGCCTGGCTACAGGGGGCACCCGATGAGCAGTTCTTC. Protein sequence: CAWLQGAPDEQFF. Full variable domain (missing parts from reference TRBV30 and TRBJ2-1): SQTIHQWPATLVQPVGSPLSLECTVEGTSNPNLYWYRQAAGRGLQLLFYSVGIGQISSEVPQNLSASRPQDRQFILSSKKLLLSDSGFYLCAWLQGAPDEQFFGPGTRLTVL.